Shown below are 28 T cell receptor beta chains from a single sample sequenced in a study of cytomegalovirus exposure and HLA in healthy donors. The PCR used 60 Vbeta and 13 Jbeta primers. TCRdb's copy holds only in-frame clones and misses some; the assay was immunoSEQ multiplex PCR. The sample carries 130,000 or so clones, just under 80% recorded once. Sample: PBMCs. The receptors derive from a man aged 30-40 years in good health and CMV-seronegative.

The rearrangement joins TRBV7-2 to TRBJ2-7; 8 bases align to TRBD2. J gave up 3 bases and V 6 bases, and 7 bases lay outside the gene matches. Germline V gene sequence: CDR1 SGHTA, CDR2 FQGNSA. The length of the CDR3 is 14 residues. In DNA, the CDR3 is TGTGCCAGCAGAACCTACGCGGGGGGCTACGAGCAGTACTTC. Translating it yields CASRTYAGGYEQYF.

The chain carries TRBV6-9 and TRBJ1-2, with 7 bases fitting TRBD1. V lost 6 bases to trimming and J lost 4 bases; unmatched junction nucleotides: 11. The CDR3 is 15 residues long. Germline CDR1 MNHGY, CDR2 SVAAGI. CDR3 DNA sequence: TGTGCCAGCAGGGGGAACAGGGGCCCTATCTATGGCTACACCTTC. Translation gives CASRGNRGPIYGYTF.

The rearrangement joins TRBV19 to TRBJ1-1; D is perhaps TRBD1 (5 bases). The germline gives CDR1 LNHDA, CDR2 SQIVND (reference sequence). V lost 10 bases to trimming and J lost 7 bases, with 19 bases between them. The CDR3 is 13 amino acids. The CDR3 coding sequence is TGTGCCACCTACCCGGGGGATTGGGGTGAAGCTTTCTTT. It yields the protein CATYPGDWGEAFF. The entire variable domain, with the rest obtained from reference TRBV19 and TRBJ1-1, is as follows: DGGITQSPKYLFRKEGQNVTLSCEQNLNHDAMYWYRQDPGQGLRLIYYSQIVNDFQKGDIAEGYSVSREKKESFPLTVTSAQKNPTAFYLCATYPGDWGEAFFGQGTRLTVV.

This chain connects TRBV6-1 to TRBJ2-7; the match to TRBD1 covers 10 bases. After removal of 11 bases from V and 6 bases from J, the junction contained 7 bases not matched to a gene. The germline CDR1 and CDR2 sequences are MNHNS and SASEGT. CDR3 length equals 12 residues. CDR3 loop: CAAGTGEGEQYF. CDR3 coding DNA: TGTGCCGCCGGGACAGGGGAAGGCGAGCAGTACTTC.

The chain recombines TRBV15 with TRBJ2-7; unclear D gene. Germline CDR1 reads LNHNV; CDR2 reads YYDKDF (reference sequence). V was shortened by 0 bases and J by 4 bases, with 4 bases between the two germline ends. The CDR3 has 12 residues. Here the CDR3 DNA reads TGTGCCACCAGCAGAGATCCGTACGAGCAGTACTTC. This codes for CATSRDPYEQYF.

J is TRBJ2-3 and V is TRBV9, with D maybe TRBD2 (7 bases). Deletions cut 5 bases from V and 1 base from J, with 14 bases between. Per germline, CDR1 SGDLS and CDR2 YYNGEE. The length of the CDR3 is 15 residues. The CDR3 DNA is TGTGCCAGCAGTGGGGGGCTAGCGGGCACAGATACGCAGTATTTT. Protein sequence: CASSGGLAGTDTQYF.

V gene TRBV14 combines with J gene TRBJ2-7; 8 bases line up with TRBD1. Losses at the gene ends were 5 bases for V and 4 bases for J; bases not matched to a gene: 7. Germline CDR1 SGHDN, CDR2 FVKESK. The CDR3 has 14 amino acids. This CDR3 is CASSTRQGPYEQYF. CDR3 sequence (DNA): TGTGCCAGCAGCACAAGACAGGGGCCGTACGAGCAGTACTTC.

V and J are TRBV19 and TRBJ1-1, with D possibly matching TRBD1 (5 bases). The ends were cut back, 5 bases at V and 1 base at J, with 14 bases in the middle. The V gene's germline CDR1 is LNHDA and CDR2 SQIVND (reference sequence). This CDR3 spans 15 amino acids. The CDR3 loop reads CASSGARLGNTEAFF. The CDR3 bases are TGTGCCAGTAGTGGGGCCAGGTTGGGGAACACTGAAGCTTTCTTT.

J is TRBJ2-1 and V is TRBV7-6; 10 nucleotides match TRBD2. The germline V gene encodes CDR1 SGHVS and CDR2 FNYEAQ. The CDR3 spans 15 residues. The junction had 1 base not matched to a gene; V was cut back by 5 bases and J by 0 bases. CDR3 loop: CASSPSGSSYNEQFF. Here the CDR3 DNA reads TGTGCCAGCAGCCCTAGCGGGAGCTCCTACAATGAGCAGTTCTTC.

The V gene is TRBV6-5, the J gene TRBJ1-2; TRBD1 might be the D (6 bases). V dropped 2 bases and J dropped 8 bases, with 15 bases sitting between them. The CDR3 consists of 14 residues. CDR1 and CDR2 (germline): MNHEY, SVGAGI. In DNA form, the CDR3 reads TGTGCCAGCAGTTACCAGGGGATCAGGGGAGGCTACACCTTC. As protein: CASSYQGIRGGYTF.

This clone was seen once. The gene calls are TRBV4-3 and TRBJ2-7, with 9 bases matching TRBD1. This CDR3 has 12 residues. V lost 4 bases, J lost 6 bases, and 1 base stayed unmatched. Per germline, CDR1 LGHNA and CDR2 YSLEER. The CDR3 sequence: CASSPTGGEQYF. CDR3 sequence (DNA): TGCGCCAGCAGCCCGACAGGGGGCGAGCAGTACTTC.

V and J are TRBV18 and TRBJ2-3; 8 positions agree with TRBD2. The CDR3 length is 17 residues. Germline V gene data show CDR1 as KGHSH and CDR2 as LQKENI. Losses at the gene ends were 3 bases for V and 2 bases for J; bases not matched to a gene: 10. This CDR3 is CASSPFPAGEPTDTQYF. In DNA, the CDR3 is TGTGCCAGCTCACCCTTCCCAGCGGGGGAACCCACAGATACGCAGTATTTT.

The J gene is TRBJ2-7, the V gene TRBV4-3; D might be TRBD2 (6 bases). There are 16 residues in the CDR3. In germline, CDR1 is LGHNA, CDR2 YSLEER. With 3 bases removed from V and 5 bases from J, the gap between germline ends came to 20 bases. CDR3 residues: CASSQSRDLTFNEQYF. In nucleotides, the CDR3 is TGCGCCAGCAGCCAGAGCCGGGACTTGACTTTTAACGAGCAGTACTTC.

V is TRBV27 and J is TRBJ2-7, with 10 positions matching TRBD1. J was trimmed by 3 bases and V by 5 bases; bases with no gene match: 7. Germline CDR1 is MNHEY and CDR2 is SMNVEV (reference sequence). This CDR3 contains 15 residues. The DNA for the CDR3 is TGTGCCAGCAGTGCTCCGGGACAGGGGTACTACGAGCAGTACTTC. This gives the protein CASSAPGQGYYEQYF.

The rearrangement joins TRBV4-1 to TRBJ2-7, with 7 bases that match TRBD1. Germline CDR1 is MGHRA and CDR2 is YSYEKL. The length of the CDR3 is 16 residues. J lost 4 bases, V lost 0 bases, and 9 bases had no gene match. CDR3 sequence: CASSQEQGQIGYEQYF. The CDR3 DNA reads as TGCGCCAGCAGCCAAGAACAGGGGCAGATCGGATACGAGCAGTACTTC.

This sequence joins TRBV5-1 and TRBJ1-1, with D possibly matching TRBD1 (5 bases). This CDR3 has 14 amino acids. Germline values: CDR1 SGHRS, CDR2 YFSETQ. The ends were cut back, 4 bases at V and 6 bases at J, with 16 bases in the middle. CDR3 sequence reads: CASSPWGRGAEAFF. The CDR3 bases are TGCGCCAGCAGCCCCTGGGGGAGGGGCGCTGAAGCTTTCTTT.

This CDR3 is CSARRGIEGANVLTF. In DNA, the CDR3 is TGCAGCGCCCGGCGGGGGATCGAGGGGGCCAACGTCCTGACTTTC. V and J are TRBV29-1 and TRBJ2-6; 7 bases are a match to TRBD2. Per the germline V gene, CDR1 is SQVTM and CDR2 is ANQGSEA. Trimming cost V 7 bases and J 4 bases; bases outside gene matches: 10. The CDR3 loop spans 15 amino acids.

This clone showed up just a few times. The rearrangement links TRBV7-3 to TRBJ2-1; 9 bases are shared with TRBD2. V was clipped by 5 bases and J by 3 bases; unmatched bases: 8. This CDR3 spans 16 amino acids. CDR1 and CDR2 (germline): SGHTA, FQGTGA. CDR3 bases: TGTGCCAGCAGCCTCTCTAGCGGGACTCTCTACAATGAGCAGTTCTTC. Protein: CASSLSSGTLYNEQFF.

The V call is TRBV29-1, the J call TRBJ2-3, with 10 bases fitting TRBD2. The CDR3 covers 13 residues. Germline CDR1 is SQVTM and CDR2 is ANQGSEA. Unmatched junction bases numbered 5, after V lost 7 bases and J lost 4 bases. In DNA form, the CDR3 reads TGCAGCGCTTCTAGCGGGAGTGCAGATACGCAGTATTTT. This translates into CSASSGSADTQYF.

This chain joins TRBV6-5 and TRBJ1-2; 8 nucleotides align to TRBD1. The CDR3 spans 13 residues. Germline assignment: CDR1 MNHEY and CDR2 SVGAGI. V trimming: 3 bases; J trimming: 8 bases; junction bases outside the gene matches: 5. The CDR3 sequence: CASSYGRGQGYTF. The CDR3 DNA reads TGTGCCAGCAGTTATGGCAGGGGGCAAGGCTACACCTTC.

This clone came up a few times. J is TRBJ2-3 and V is TRBV29-1; 7 bases align to TRBD1. This CDR3 has 14 residues. The junction had 7 bases not matched to a gene; V was cut back by 6 bases and J by 1 base. Germline V gives CDR1 SQVTM, CDR2 ANQGSEA. This CDR3 is CSVPRQGGTDTQYF. The CDR3 nucleotides read TGCAGCGTCCCTCGACAGGGTGGCACAGATACGCAGTATTTT.

The J gene is TRBJ2-5, the V gene TRBV5-1; TRBD1 aligns across 7 bases. V trimming: 4 bases; J trimming: 3 bases; junction bases outside the gene matches: 12. The V gene's germline CDR1 is SGHRS and CDR2 YFSETQ. The CDR3 sequence is 16 residues long. The CDR3 loop reads CASSLTGTAREETQYF. CDR3 DNA sequence: TGCGCCAGCAGCCTGACAGGGACCGCGAGGGAAGAGACCCAGTACTTC.

This clone appeared a few times. The chain uses TRBV4-3 and TRBJ2-5, with a weak D call TRBD2 (6 bases). With the DNA end fitting TRBJ2-7 better, the J assignment may be wrong. This CDR3 is built from 17 residues. CDR1 is LGHNA, CDR2 YSLEER, per germline. The CDR3 reads CASSPARHPGGIAEQYF. DNA of the CDR3: TGCGCCAGCAGCCCCGCACGACACCCCGGGGGTATAGCCGAGCAGTACTTC.

This chain's CDR3 is CASSRELGISYNEQFF. The CDR3 region has the DNA TGCGCCAGCAGTAGGGAGCTAGGGATATCCTACAATGAGCAGTTCTTC. This rearrangement joins TRBV4-3 to TRBJ2-1, with a tentative D call TRBD2 (5 bases). The length of the CDR3 is 16 residues. The V gene lost 6 bases and the J gene lost 1 base, with 16 bases spanning the gap. Germline CDR1 reads LGHNA; CDR2 reads YSLEER.

As DNA, the CDR3 is TGTGCCAGCGGGCAGGGAGGGAAAAACATTCAGTACTTC. It translates to CASGQGGKNIQYF. The chain combines TRBV28 with TRBJ2-4; 7 bases are shared with TRBD2. Germline CDR1 is MDHEN and CDR2 is SYDVKM. The CDR3 sequence is 13 residues long. V gave up 8 bases and J gave up 4 bases; unmatched junction bases: 5.

J is TRBJ1-1 and V is TRBV10-3; 9 nucleotides line up with TRBD1. Looked up from germline, CDR1 is ENHRY and CDR2 is SYGVKD. J gave up 0 bases and V 4 bases, and 0 bases lay outside the gene matches. This CDR3 region has 14 residues. CDR3 nucleotides: TGTGCCATCAGTGGGACAGGGGTGAACACTGAAGCTTTCTTT. This sequence encodes CAISGTGVNTEAFF.

The chain uses TRBV15 and TRBJ1-5; D uncertain. CDR1 is LNHNV, CDR2 YYDKDF, per germline (reference sequence). The CDR3 totals 12 residues. V dropped 6 bases and J dropped 7 bases, with 10 bases sitting between them. CDR3 protein: CATRNPGQPQHF. The DNA of the CDR3 is TGTGCCACCAGGAACCCAGGACAGCCCCAGCATTTT.

The chain couples TRBV27 to TRBJ1-4; perhaps TRBD1 as D (5 bases). Looked up from germline, CDR1 is MNHEY and CDR2 is SMNVEV (reference sequence). The CDR3 is 13 residues long. With 3 bases removed from V and 10 bases from J, the gap between germline ends came to 12 bases. The CDR3: CASSLSQGGKLFF. CDR3 bases: TGTGCCAGCAGTTTGTCCCAGGGTGGAAAACTGTTTTTT. The full variable domain, rest sourced from reference TRBV27 and TRBJ1-4, is EAQVTQNPRYLITVTGKKLTVTCSQNMNHEYMSWYRQDPGLGLRQIYYSMNVEVTDKGDVPEGYKVSRKEKRNFPLILESPSPNQTSLYFCASSLSQGGKLFFGSGTQLSVL.